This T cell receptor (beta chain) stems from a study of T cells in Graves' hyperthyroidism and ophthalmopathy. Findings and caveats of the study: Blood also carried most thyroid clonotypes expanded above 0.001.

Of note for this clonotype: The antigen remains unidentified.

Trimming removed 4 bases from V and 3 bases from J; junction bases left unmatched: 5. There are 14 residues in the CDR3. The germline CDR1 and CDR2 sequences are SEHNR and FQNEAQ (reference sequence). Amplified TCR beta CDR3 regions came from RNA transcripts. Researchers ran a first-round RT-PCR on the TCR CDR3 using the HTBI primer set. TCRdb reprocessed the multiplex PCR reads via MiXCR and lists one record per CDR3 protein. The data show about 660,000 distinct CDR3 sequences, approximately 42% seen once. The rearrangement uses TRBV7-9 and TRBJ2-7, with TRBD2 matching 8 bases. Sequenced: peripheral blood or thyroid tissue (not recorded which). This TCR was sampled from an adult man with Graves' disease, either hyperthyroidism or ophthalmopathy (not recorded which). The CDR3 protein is CASSYLGGDYEQYF. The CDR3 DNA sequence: TGTGCCAGCAGCTACCTCGGGGGGGACTACGAGCAGTACTTC.